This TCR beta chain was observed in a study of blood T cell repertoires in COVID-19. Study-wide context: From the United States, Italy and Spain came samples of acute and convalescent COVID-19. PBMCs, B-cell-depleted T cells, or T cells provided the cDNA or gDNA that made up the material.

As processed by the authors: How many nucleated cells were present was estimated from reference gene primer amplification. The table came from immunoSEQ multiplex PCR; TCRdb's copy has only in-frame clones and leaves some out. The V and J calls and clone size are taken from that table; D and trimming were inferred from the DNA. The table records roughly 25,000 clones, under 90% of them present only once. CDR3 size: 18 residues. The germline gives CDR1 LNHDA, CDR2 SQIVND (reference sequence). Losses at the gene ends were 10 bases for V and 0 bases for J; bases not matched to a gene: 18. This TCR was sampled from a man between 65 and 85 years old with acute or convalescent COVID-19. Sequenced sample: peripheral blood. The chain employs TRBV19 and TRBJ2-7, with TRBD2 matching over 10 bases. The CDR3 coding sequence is TGTGCCACATCTAGGGGGGTAACTAGCGGGACCGGCTCCTACGAGCAGTACTTC. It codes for CATSRGVTSGTGSYEQYF.